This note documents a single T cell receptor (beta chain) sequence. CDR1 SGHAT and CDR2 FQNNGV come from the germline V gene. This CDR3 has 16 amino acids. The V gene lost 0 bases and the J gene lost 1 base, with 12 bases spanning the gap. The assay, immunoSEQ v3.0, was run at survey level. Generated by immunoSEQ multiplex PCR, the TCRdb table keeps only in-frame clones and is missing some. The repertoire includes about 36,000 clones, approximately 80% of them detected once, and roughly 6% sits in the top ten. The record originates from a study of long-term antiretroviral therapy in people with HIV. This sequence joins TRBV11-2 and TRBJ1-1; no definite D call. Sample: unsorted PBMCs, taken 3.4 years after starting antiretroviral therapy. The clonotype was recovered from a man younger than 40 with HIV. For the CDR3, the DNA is TGTGCCAGCAGCTTAGAATTTGGCAGAAAGAACACTGAAGCTTTCTTT. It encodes CASSLEFGRKNTEAFF.